Listed here are 24 T cell receptor beta chains from one sample, sequenced in a study of blood T cell repertoires in COVID-19. Measured with immunoSEQ multiplex PCR; TCRdb has only the in-frame clones, and not every one. This sample yields almost 100,000 clones, of which 86% are seen a single time; approximately 10% belongs to the top ten. Sequencing input: peripheral blood. Receptors were obtained from a man aged 50 to 59 with acute or convalescent COVID-19.

The gene calls are TRBV28 and TRBJ1-2; possible D gene TRBD1, 6 bases. The CDR3 consists of 12 residues. The germline V and J ends were trimmed by 8 bases and 3 bases, with 10 bases remaining between them. Looked up from germline, CDR1 is MDHEN and CDR2 is SYDVKM. The CDR3 reads CASGQSDYGYTF. In DNA, the CDR3 is TGTGCCAGCGGACAGTCTGACTATGGCTACACCTTC.

The V gene is TRBV27, the J gene TRBJ1-5, with 7 nucleotides matching TRBD1. This CDR3 is built from 16 residues. Losses at the gene ends were 2 bases for V and 0 bases for J; bases not matched to a gene: 4. Germline CDR1 reads MNHEY; CDR2 reads SMNVEV (reference sequence). The CDR3 spells CASSLLGTASNQPQHF. The CDR3, as DNA: TGTGCCAGCAGTTTACTAGGGACAGCTAGCAATCAGCCCCAGCATTTT.

The chain links TRBV2 to TRBJ2-7; 7 bases are a match to TRBD1. The germline gives CDR1 SNHLY, CDR2 FYNNEI. The CDR3 has 16 amino acids. Germline trimming cut 6 bases from V and 5 bases from J; bases unmatched to any gene: 16. In DNA, the CDR3 is TGTGCCAGCAGACCGACAGGGTTGGATTTTGCGGACGAGCAGTACTTC. Its translation: CASRPTGLDFADEQYF.

The rearrangement uses TRBV19 and TRBJ1-5; TRBD1 is a possible D gene (6 bases). The germline gives CDR1 LNHDA, CDR2 SQIVND (reference sequence). The CDR3 extends over 14 amino acids. V lost 1 base, J lost 7 bases, and 11 bases lay in between. In nucleotides, the CDR3 is TGTGCCAGTAGTATAGCGGGCAGGGGCCAGCCCCAGCATTTT. Amino acid sequence: CASSIAGRGQPQHF. Combining the CDR3 with reference TRBV19 and TRBJ1-5 gives the whole variable domain DGGITQSPKYLFRKEGQNVTLSCEQNLNHDAMYWYRQDPGQGLRLIYYSQIVNDFQKGDIAEGYSVSREKKESFPLTVTSAQKNPTAFYLCASSIAGRGQPQHFGDGTRLSIL.

The CDR3 loop reads CASSGITGQGFYGYTF. The CDR3 coding sequence is TGTGCCAGCAGCGGAATTACGGGACAAGGTTTTTATGGCTACACCTTC. The V gene is TRBV9, the J gene TRBJ1-2, with D perhaps matching TRBD1 (6 bases). Per germline, CDR1 SGDLS and CDR2 YYNGEE. The V and J ends lost 3 bases and 5 bases respectively, with 20 bases between them. The CDR3 is 16 amino acids.

In this sample, this clone turned up once. The genes are TRBV5-5 and TRBJ2-3, with 12 bases aligning to TRBD1. In germline, CDR1 is SGHKS, CDR2 YYEKEE (reference sequence). The CDR3 length is 17 residues. Trimming removed 3 bases from V and 4 bases from J; junction bases left unmatched: 9. The CDR3 DNA follows: TGTGCCAGCAGCTCGCGGGACAGGGGGCGGGTGTCAGATACGCAGTATTTT. This sequence encodes CASSSRDRGRVSDTQYF. The entire variable domain, with the rest obtained from reference TRBV5-5 and TRBJ2-3, is as follows: DAGVTQSPTHLIKTRGQQVTLRCSPISGHKSVSWYQQVLGQGPQFIFQYYEKEERGRGNFPDRFSARQFPNYSSELNVNALLLGDSALYLCASSSRDRGRVSDTQYFGPGTRLTVL.

The chain couples TRBV2 to TRBJ2-3; D is undetermined. Germline loops: CDR1 SNHLY, CDR2 FYNNEI. V shed 2 bases and J shed 5 bases, with 5 bases lying between them. This CDR3 comprises 12 residues. In DNA, the CDR3 is TGTGCCAGCAGTGAACCAGTAGATACGCAGTATTTT. As protein: CASSEPVDTQYF.

The V and J genes are TRBV30 and TRBJ1-2, with D possibly matching TRBD1 (5 bases). The V gene lost 3 bases and the J gene lost 7 bases, with 18 bases spanning the gap. Germline-derived CDR1 and CDR2 are GTSNPN and SVGIG (reference sequence). The CDR3 has 14 amino acids. In nucleotides, the CDR3 is TGTGCCTGGAGCGGGGGACCGCTCTGGAGTGGCTACACCTTC. It is translated as CAWSGGPLWSGYTF.

The CDR3 sequence is CASSLGGADTQYF. The CDR3 nucleotides read TGTGCCAGCAGCTTAGGGGGGGCAGATACGCAGTATTTT. The rearrangement uses TRBV7-2 and TRBJ2-3, with D perhaps matching TRBD2 (6 bases). V was pared by 1 base and J by 4 bases, with 6 bases between. CDR3 length: 13 residues. CDR1 and CDR2 (germline): SGHTA, FQGNSA.

The V gene is TRBV21-1, the J gene TRBJ1-1; TRBD1, the table's D call, was not compared with the DNA. TRBV21-1 counts as a pseudogene. The CDR3 totals 14 residues. CDR3 loop: CAGLLDSMNTEAFF. CDR3 sequence (DNA): TGTGCCGGCCTCCTGGACAGCATGAACACTGAAGCTTTCTTT.

This rearrangement joins TRBV7-9 to TRBJ2-3; possibly TRBD1 for D (5 bases). Germline-derived CDR1 and CDR2 are SEHNR and FQNEAQ (reference sequence). The CDR3 runs to 17 residues. Trimming stripped 3 bases from V and 0 bases from J, with 16 bases between. The CDR3 reads CASSFPPQGTSTDTQYF. The DNA of the CDR3 is TGTGCCAGCAGCTTCCCCCCCCAGGGTACTAGCACAGATACGCAGTATTTT.

J is TRBJ2-1 and V is TRBV7-3; perhaps TRBD2 as D (5 bases). The CDR3 runs 15 residues. The germline gives CDR1 SGHTA, CDR2 FQGTGA. The V end lost 7 bases, the J end lost 5 bases, and 18 bases lay between the germline ends. The CDR3 reads CASTPGIGHDNEQFF. The CDR3 DNA reads TGTGCCAGCACTCCCGGGATTGGCCACGACAATGAGCAGTTCTTC.

J is TRBJ1-5 and V is TRBV10-1; D is unresolved. The germline gives CDR1 WNHNN, CDR2 SYGVQD (reference sequence). V lost 4 bases to trimming and J lost 2 bases, with 15 bases between them. The CDR3 contains 16 residues. This CDR3 reads CASSAGLGPRNQPQHF. The CDR3 DNA is TGCGCCAGCAGTGCGGGATTAGGGCCCCGCAATCAGCCCCAGCATTTT.

This clone is a singleton in its sample. The CDR3 loop reads CASKRELLYSGNTIYF. CDR3 nucleotides: TGTGCCAGCAAAAGGGAGCTTCTTTACTCTGGAAACACCATATATTTT. The rearrangement uses TRBV28 and TRBJ1-3; D gene uncertain. Germline assignment: CDR1 MDHEN and CDR2 SYDVKM. V lost 7 bases to trimming and J lost 0 bases, with 16 bases between them. The CDR3 runs 16 residues.

This chain links TRBV3-1 (or the pseudogene TRBV3-2) with TRBJ1-3; D gene ambiguous. CDR3 length equals 11 residues. Germline CDR1 reads LGHDT; CDR2 reads YNNKEL (reference sequence). V was shortened by 7 bases and J by 8 bases, with 9 bases between the two germline ends. Written as DNA, the CDR3 is TGTGCCAGCAAGGCCGCGGACACCATATATTTT. It is translated as CASKAADTIYF.

The V call is TRBV5-1, the J call TRBJ2-1; 8 bases match TRBD2. Germline CDR1 SGHRS, CDR2 YFSETQ. Losses at the gene ends were 0 bases for V and 6 bases for J; bases not matched to a gene: 8. The CDR3 runs to 16 residues. The CDR3 nucleotides read TGCGCCAGCAGCTTGGCCCCGGGAGGGCCAACCAATGAGCAGTTCTTC. Translating gives CASSLAPGGPTNEQFF.

This clone is a singleton in its sample. The V gene is TRBV12-3 or TRBV12-4, the J gene TRBJ1-2; D gene unclear. The length of the CDR3 is 13 residues. V was clipped by 3 bases and J by 5 bases, with 10 bases between them. The CDR3 DNA follows: TGTGCCAGCAGTTTGCCGGGTGGGTATGGCTACACCTTC. Residues: CASSLPGGYGYTF.

This chain joins TRBV10-1 and TRBJ2-1; 10 bases fit TRBD2. After removal of 1 base from V and 0 bases from J, the junction contained 9 bases not matched to a gene. CDR3 length: 19 amino acids. Germline V CDR1 and CDR2: WNHNN, SYGVQD (reference sequence). DNA of the CDR3: TGCGCCAGCAGTGAGTTAGCGGGAGGACGGAGAATCTCCTACAATGAGCAGTTCTTC. It specifies CASSELAGGRRISYNEQFF.

The chain carries TRBV12-3 or TRBV12-4 and TRBJ1-2; maybe TRBD1 (5 bases). This CDR3 contains 13 residues. V lost 3 bases to trimming and J lost 4 bases, with 9 bases between them. The CDR3 reads CASSLGQSYGYTF. For the CDR3, the DNA is TGTGCCAGCAGTTTGGGGCAGAGCTATGGCTACACCTTC.

The chain links TRBV19 to TRBJ1-4; D not certain. Germline CDR1 reads LNHDA; CDR2 reads SQIVND (reference sequence). The CDR3 contains 15 residues. Trimming pared 0 bases from V and 4 bases from J, leaving 9 bases between. The CDR3 region is CASSIEARLNEKLFF. In DNA form, the CDR3 reads TGTGCCAGTAGTATAGAAGCCAGGCTTAATGAAAAACTGTTTTTT.

The V and J genes are TRBV5-1 and TRBJ1-5; D not resolved. The CDR3 length is 13 residues. CDR1 and CDR2 (germline): SGHRS, YFSETQ. Trimming removed 0 bases at V and 7 bases at J, with 8 bases between. The CDR3 DNA is TGCGCCAGCAGCTTGGGCGGGGAACAGCCCCAGCATTTT. Translated: CASSLGGEQPQHF.

The chain recombines TRBV9 with TRBJ2-1; TRBD2 might be the D (6 bases). V was trimmed by 1 base and J by 3 bases, leaving 11 bases between them. The length of the CDR3 is 15 residues. Germline-derived CDR1 and CDR2 are SGDLS and YYNGEE. The CDR3: CASSVTGAGYNEQFF. The CDR3 nucleotides read TGTGCCAGCAGCGTAACGGGAGCCGGCTACAATGAGCAGTTCTTC.

The table lists this clone with a count of one. V is TRBV4-1 and J is TRBJ1-6; 10 positions agree with TRBD1. V lost 8 bases and J lost 10; bases outside the gene matches: 8. Per the germline V gene, CDR1 is MGHRA and CDR2 is YSYEKL. This CDR3 region has 14 residues. The CDR3 spells CASANRDRGSPLHF. The CDR3 nucleotides read TGCGCCAGCGCCAACCGGGACAGGGGATCACCCCTCCACTTT.

This chain uses TRBV11-2 with TRBJ1-2; unclear D gene. Germline-derived CDR1 and CDR2 are SGHAT and FQNNGV. Trimming left V 2 bases short and J 4 bases short, with 14 bases between. This CDR3 comprises 15 residues. CDR3 DNA: TGTGCCAGCAGCTTAACGAGCAGTGCTAGCTATGGCTACACCTTC. It specifies CASSLTSSASYGYTF.